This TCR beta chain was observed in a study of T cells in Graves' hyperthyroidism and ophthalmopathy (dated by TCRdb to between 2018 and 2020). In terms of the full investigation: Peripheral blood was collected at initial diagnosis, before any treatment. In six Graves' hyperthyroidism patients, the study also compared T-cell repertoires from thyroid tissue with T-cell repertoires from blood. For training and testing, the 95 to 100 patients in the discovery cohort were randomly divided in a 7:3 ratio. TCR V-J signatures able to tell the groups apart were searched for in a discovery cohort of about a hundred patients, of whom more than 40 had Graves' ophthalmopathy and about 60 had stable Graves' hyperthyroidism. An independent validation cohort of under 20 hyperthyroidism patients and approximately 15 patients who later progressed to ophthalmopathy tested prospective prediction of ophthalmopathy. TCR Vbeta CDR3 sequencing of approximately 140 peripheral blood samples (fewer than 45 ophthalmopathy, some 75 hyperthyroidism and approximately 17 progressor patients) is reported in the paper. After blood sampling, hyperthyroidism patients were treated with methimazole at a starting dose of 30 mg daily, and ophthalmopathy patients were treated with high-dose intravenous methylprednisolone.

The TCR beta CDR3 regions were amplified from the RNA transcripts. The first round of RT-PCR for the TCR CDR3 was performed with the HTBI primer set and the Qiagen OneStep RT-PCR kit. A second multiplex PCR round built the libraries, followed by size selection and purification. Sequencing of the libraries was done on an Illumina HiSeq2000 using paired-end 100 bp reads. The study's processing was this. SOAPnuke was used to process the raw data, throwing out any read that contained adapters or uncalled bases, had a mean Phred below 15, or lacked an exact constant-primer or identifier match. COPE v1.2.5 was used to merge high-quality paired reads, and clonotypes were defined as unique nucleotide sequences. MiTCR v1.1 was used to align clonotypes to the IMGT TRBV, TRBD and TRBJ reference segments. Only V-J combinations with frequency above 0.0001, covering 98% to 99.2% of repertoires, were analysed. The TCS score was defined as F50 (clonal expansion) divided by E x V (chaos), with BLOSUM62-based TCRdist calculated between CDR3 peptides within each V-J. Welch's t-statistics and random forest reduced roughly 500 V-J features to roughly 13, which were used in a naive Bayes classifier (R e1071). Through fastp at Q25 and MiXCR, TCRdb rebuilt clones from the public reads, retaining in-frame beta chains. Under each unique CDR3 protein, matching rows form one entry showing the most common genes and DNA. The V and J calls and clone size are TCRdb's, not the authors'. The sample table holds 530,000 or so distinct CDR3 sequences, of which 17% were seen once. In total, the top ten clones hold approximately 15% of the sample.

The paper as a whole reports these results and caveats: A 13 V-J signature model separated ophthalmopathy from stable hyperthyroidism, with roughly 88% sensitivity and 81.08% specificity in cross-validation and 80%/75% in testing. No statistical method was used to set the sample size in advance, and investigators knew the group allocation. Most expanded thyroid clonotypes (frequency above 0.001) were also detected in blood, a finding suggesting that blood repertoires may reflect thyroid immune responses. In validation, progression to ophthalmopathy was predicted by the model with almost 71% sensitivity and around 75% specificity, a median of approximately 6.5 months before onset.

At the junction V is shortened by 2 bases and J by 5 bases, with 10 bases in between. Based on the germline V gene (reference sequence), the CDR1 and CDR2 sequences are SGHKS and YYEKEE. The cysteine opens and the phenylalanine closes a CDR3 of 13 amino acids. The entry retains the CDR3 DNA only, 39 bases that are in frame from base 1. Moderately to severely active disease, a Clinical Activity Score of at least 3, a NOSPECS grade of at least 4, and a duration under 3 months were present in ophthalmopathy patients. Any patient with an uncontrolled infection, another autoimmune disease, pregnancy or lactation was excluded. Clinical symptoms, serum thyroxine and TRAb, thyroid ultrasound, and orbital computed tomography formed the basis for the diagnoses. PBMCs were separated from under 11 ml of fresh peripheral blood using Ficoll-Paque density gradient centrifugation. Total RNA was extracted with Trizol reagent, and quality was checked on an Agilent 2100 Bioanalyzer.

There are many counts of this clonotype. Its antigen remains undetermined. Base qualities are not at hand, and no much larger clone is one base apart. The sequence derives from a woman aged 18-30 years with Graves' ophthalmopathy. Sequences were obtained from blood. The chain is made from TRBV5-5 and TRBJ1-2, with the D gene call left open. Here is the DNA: TGTGCCAGCAGCTTATATTCGTCGTATGGCTACACCTTC. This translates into CASSLYSSYGYTF.